The 19 T cell receptor beta chains below were found in one sample sequenced in a study of patients and donors after allogeneic stem cell transplantation. MiXCR, applied by TCRdb to the RT-PCR reads, yields one record per CDR3 protein. This table has about 19,000 distinct CDR3 sequences, less than 5% appearing once. Sequencing was done on a sample of blood, either unsorted or a sorted T cell fraction (not recorded which). These receptors were collected from a human donor who was either an allogeneic HSCT recipient or a stem cell or donor lymphocyte infusion donor (not recorded which). It is not recorded whose cells these are; they may come from a transplant donor.

The chain couples TRBV5-6 to TRBJ2-7, with D tentatively TRBD1 (5 bases). The CDR3 covers 12 residues. Germline loops: CDR1 SGHDT, CDR2 YYEEEE. V was pared by 4 bases and J by 4 bases, with 9 bases between. CDR3 protein: CASSRDRYEQYF. DNA of the CDR3: TGTGCCAGCAGCCGTGACAGATACGAGCAGTACTTC. Using reference TRBV5-6 and TRBJ2-7 for the parts outside the CDR3, the full variable domain is DAGVTQSPTHLIKTRGQQVTLRCSPKSGHDTVSWYQQALGQGPQFIFQYYEEEERQRGNFPDRFSGHQFPNYSSELNVNALLLGDSALYLCASSRDRYEQYFGPGTRLTVT.

This clonotype was seen ten or more times. The chain employs TRBV7-2 and TRBJ2-3; D not certain. Germline V CDR1 and CDR2: SGHTA, FQGNSA. This CDR3 has 14 residues. Trimming cost V 1 base and J 3 bases, with 8 bases left between them. The CDR3 spells CASSLVSLTDTQYF. CDR3 DNA: TGTGCCAGCAGCTTAGTTTCGCTGACAGATACGCAGTATTTT.

This clonotype was observed many times. The rearrangement uses TRBV6-1 and TRBJ1-5; TRBD1 agrees at 12 bases. V lost 6 bases, J lost 4 bases, and 7 bases stayed unmatched. Germline V gene data show CDR1 as MNHNS and CDR2 as SASEGT. This CDR3 contains 16 residues. CDR3 sequence reads: CASRSGQGAKNQPQHF. The CDR3 region has the DNA TGTGCCAGCAGGTCGGGACAGGGGGCTAAGAATCAGCCCCAGCATTTT.

In this sample, this clonotype turned up many times. The CDR3 reads CASSLAGGDEQYF. The CDR3 nucleotides read TGTGCCAGCAGCTTAGCGGGAGGAGACGAGCAGTACTTC. The gene calls are TRBV7-9 and TRBJ2-7, with D perhaps matching TRBD2 (6 bases). The CDR3 loop spans 13 amino acids. CDR1 is SEHNR and CDR2 is FQNEAQ in the germline V gene (reference sequence). Trimming pared 0 bases from V and 5 bases from J, leaving 8 bases between.

In its sample, this clonotype was seen a few times. The chain is built from TRBV7-9 and TRBJ1-1; no clear D. CDR3 size: 13 residues. Germline CDR1 is SEHNR and CDR2 is FQNEAQ (reference sequence). V was pared by 5 bases and J by 2 bases, with 9 bases between. CDR3 amino acids: CASSLQSNTEAFF. CDR3 DNA: TGTGCCAGCAGCCTTCAGTCTAACACTGAAGCTTTCTTT.

By proportion, this clonotype is medium-sized. The chain uses TRBV5-1 and TRBJ2-2, with TRBD1 identical over 9 bases. CDR3 length: 14 residues. Germline CDR1 reads SGHRS; CDR2 reads YFSETQ. V was pared by 2 bases and J by 7 bases, with 3 bases of the junction left unmatched. The CDR3 loop reads CASSLQGAVGELFF. DNA for the CDR3: TGCGCCAGCAGCTTACAGGGGGCGGTCGGGGAGCTGTTTTTT. The whole variable domain, filled in from reference TRBV5-1 and TRBJ2-2, reads KAGVTQTPRYLIKTRGQQVTLSCSPISGHRSVSWYQQTPGQGLQFLFEYFSETQRNKGNFPGRFSGRQFSNSRSEMNVSTLELGDSALYLCASSLQGAVGELFFGEGSRLTVL.

This clonotype came up many times. The chain uses TRBV11-1 and TRBJ2-1; 7 bases align to TRBD2. CDR1 is SGHAT, CDR2 FQDESV, per germline (reference sequence). The CDR3 runs 16 residues. V gave up 2 bases and J gave up 2 bases; unmatched junction bases: 6. The CDR3 loop is CASSLSLAEAYNEQFF. CDR3 bases: TGTGCCAGCAGCTTATCCCTAGCGGAGGCCTACAATGAGCAGTTCTTC.

The CDR3 region has the DNA TGTGCCAGCAGTGAGACTTGGTCGGCACTCTCCTACGAGCAGTACTTC. Residues: CASSETWSALSYEQYF. The chain couples TRBV6-1 to TRBJ2-7; D unresolved. The CDR3 spans 16 residues. V was cut by 3 bases and J by 0 bases, with 15 bases left in between. Germline V gives CDR1 MNHNS, CDR2 SASEGT.

This clonotype was found many times. This chain uses TRBV20-1 with TRBJ1-2; 12 bases are a match to TRBD1. With 6 bases clipped from V and 5 bases from J, the junction kept 10 bases outside the gene matches. The germline gives CDR1 DFQATT, CDR2 SNEGSKA (reference sequence). This CDR3 is 15 amino acids long. CDR3 sequence reads: CSAVPGQGASYGYTF. For the CDR3, the DNA is TGCAGTGCAGTACCGGGACAGGGGGCGTCATATGGCTACACCTTC.

At least ten counts were recorded for this clonotype. The chain recombines TRBV6-1 with TRBJ2-7; 8 bases are shared with TRBD2. V gave up 7 bases and J gave up 6 bases; unmatched junction bases: 8. The CDR3 has 13 residues. The germline V gene encodes CDR1 MNHNS and CDR2 SASEGT. CDR3 sequence reads: CASTVGRAFEQYF. Here the CDR3 DNA reads TGTGCCAGCACCGTCGGGAGGGCATTCGAGCAGTACTTC.

This clonotype was picked up many times. V gene TRBV7-9 combines with J gene TRBJ1-1, with 8 bases aligning to TRBD1. Germline loops: CDR1 SEHNR, CDR2 FQNEAQ (reference sequence). The CDR3 has 16 residues. V dropped 5 bases and J dropped 6; count of bases not matched to a gene: 14. CDR3 in DNA: TGTGCCAGCAGCCCTGACAGGGGCGAGGCAGGAGCTGAAGCTTTCTTT. Amino acid sequence: CASSPDRGEAGAEAFF.

This clonotype has ten or more counts. The chain couples TRBV5-1 to TRBJ2-5; D ambiguous. Germline V gene data show CDR1 as SGHRS and CDR2 as YFSETQ. The CDR3 loop spans 14 amino acids. V lost 1 base and J 1 base, leaving 8 bases between the germline ends. The CDR3 sequence: CASSLLGTQETQYF. CDR3 DNA: TGCGCCAGCAGCTTGTTGGGAACCCAAGAGACCCAGTACTTC.

In its sample, this clonotype was seen many times. The chain uses TRBV5-1 and TRBJ2-1, with a possible D match to TRBD2 (5 bases). CDR1 and CDR2 (germline): SGHRS, YFSETQ. The V end was cut by 4 bases, the J end by 2 bases, with 13 bases between. CDR3 length equals 15 residues. CDR3 residues: CASSLGSPPYNEQFF. For the CDR3, the DNA is TGCGCCAGCAGCCTTGGGAGTCCCCCCTACAATGAGCAGTTCTTC.

At least ten counts were recorded for this clonotype. Here the CDR3 DNA reads TGTGCCAGCAGAAGTGCCGGTAACGGGGAGCTGTTTTTT. This gives the protein CASRSAGNGELFF. The chain is built from TRBV7-9 and TRBJ2-2; D is undetermined. The CDR3 has 13 amino acids. V lost 6 bases, J lost 7 bases, and 12 bases lay in between. CDR1 and CDR2 from the germline V gene are SEHNR and FQNEAQ (reference sequence).

This clonotype was counted ten times or more. The V gene is TRBV13, the J gene TRBJ1-1; D unresolved. Looked up from germline, CDR1 is PRHDT and CDR2 is FYEKMQ (reference sequence). This CDR3 is built from 12 residues. Trimming stripped 3 bases from V and 5 bases from J, with 7 bases between. CDR3 nucleotide sequence: TGTGCCAGCAGCTTTATATGGACTGAAGCTTTCTTT. The encoded protein is CASSFIWTEAFF.

In this sample, this clonotype turned up many times. V gene TRBV20-1 combines with J gene TRBJ2-1; D is unresolved. This CDR3 contains 12 residues. Trimming stripped 2 bases from V and 6 bases from J, with 8 bases between. CDR1 is DFQATT and CDR2 is SNEGSKA in the germline V gene (reference sequence). The CDR3 sequence: CSARSTLNEQFF. CDR3 nucleotide sequence: TGCAGTGCTAGAAGTACTCTCAATGAGCAGTTCTTC.

Only a few counts were recorded for this clonotype. This rearrangement joins TRBV20-1 to TRBJ1-6, with D unclear. The ends were cut back, 3 bases at V and 3 bases at J, with 9 bases in the middle. The CDR3 is 14 residues long. The germline CDR1 and CDR2 sequences are DFQATT and SNEGSKA (reference sequence). The CDR3 loop reads CSASFGSYNSPLHF. The DNA for the CDR3 is TGCAGTGCTAGTTTTGGCAGCTATAATTCACCCCTCCACTTT.

Ten or more counts support this clonotype. The chain joins TRBV11-2 to TRBJ2-5, with D tentatively TRBD2 (7 bases). Trimming removed 1 base from V and 5 bases from J, with 14 bases in between. CDR1 and CDR2 (germline): SGHAT, FQNNGV. There are 15 residues in the CDR3. The CDR3 here is CASSLAAGAWETQYF. CDR3 sequence (DNA): TGTGCCAGCAGCTTAGCCGCGGGGGCGTGGGAGACCCAGTACTTC.

In this sample, this clonotype turned up many times. The J gene is TRBJ1-3, the V gene TRBV9; D ambiguous. Trimming removed 4 bases from V and 3 bases from J, with 11 bases in between. Germline assignment: CDR1 SGDLS and CDR2 YYNGEE. The CDR3 is made up of 14 amino acids. CDR3 sequence reads: CASSLRQVGNTIYF. CDR3 nucleotides: TGTGCCAGCAGCTTACGCCAGGTTGGAAACACCATATATTTT.